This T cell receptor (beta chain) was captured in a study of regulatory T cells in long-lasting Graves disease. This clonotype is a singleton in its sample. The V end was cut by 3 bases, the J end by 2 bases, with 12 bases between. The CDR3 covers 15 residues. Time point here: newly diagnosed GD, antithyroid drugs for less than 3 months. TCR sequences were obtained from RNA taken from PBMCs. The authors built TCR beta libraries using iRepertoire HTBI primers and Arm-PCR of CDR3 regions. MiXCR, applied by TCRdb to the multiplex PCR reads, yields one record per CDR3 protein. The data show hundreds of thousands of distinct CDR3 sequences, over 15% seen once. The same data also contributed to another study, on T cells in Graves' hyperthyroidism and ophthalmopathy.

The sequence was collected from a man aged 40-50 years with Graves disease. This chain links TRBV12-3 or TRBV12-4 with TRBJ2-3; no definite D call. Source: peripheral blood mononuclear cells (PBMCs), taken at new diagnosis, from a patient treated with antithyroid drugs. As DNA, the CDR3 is TGTGCCAGCAGTTTCCATCGGGCATACACAGATACGCAGTATTTT. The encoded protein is CASSFHRAYTDTQYF.